Shown below are 22 T cell receptor beta chains from a single sample sequenced in a study of shared clonotypes between healthy human individuals. Data came from immunoSEQ multiplex PCR; TCRdb stores just in-frame clones and leaves some out. The data show over 150,000 clones, 65% to 70% seen once. The sample comprised memory CD4+ T cells sorted from blood. The subset denotes: CD45RA-negative fraction. These receptors were obtained from a man under 40 in good health.

This chain joins TRBV11-2 and TRBJ1-5; D remains unclear. The length of the CDR3 is 16 residues. Germline CDR1 is SGHAT and CDR2 is FQNNGV. V was shortened by 1 base and J by 0 bases, with 10 bases between the two germline ends. The CDR3 DNA follows: TGTGCCAGCAGCTTAGGTCCAGCGTATAGCAATCAGCCCCAGCATTTT. The encoded protein is CASSLGPAYSNQPQHF.

The chain recombines TRBV19 with TRBJ2-1, with D uncertain. V was cut by 7 bases and J by 2 bases, with 12 bases left in between. From germline, CDR1 is LNHDA and CDR2 SQIVND (reference sequence). The CDR3 spans 14 residues. The CDR3 loop is CASTLTLAYNEQFF. In DNA, the CDR3 is TGTGCCAGTACCCTGACACTGGCCTACAATGAGCAGTTCTTC.

The rearrangement links TRBV28 to TRBJ2-1; D unresolved. Per germline, CDR1 MDHEN and CDR2 SYDVKM. There are 12 residues in the CDR3. V lost 2 bases and J 5 bases, leaving 4 bases between the germline ends. In nucleotides, the CDR3 is TGTGCCAGCAGTTTAACCAACAATGAGCAGTTCTTC. Its protein is CASSLTNNEQFF. Drawing the rest from reference TRBV28 and TRBJ2-1, the complete variable domain is DVKVTQSSRYLVKRTGEKVFLECVQDMDHENMFWYRQDPGLGLRLIYFSYDVKMKEKGDIPEGYSVSREKKERFSLILESASTNQTSMYLCASSLTNNEQFFGPGTRLTVL.

The V and J genes are TRBV15 and TRBJ1-2, with D unresolved. The V end was cut by 1 base, the J end by 4 bases, with 13 bases between. CDR1 and CDR2 (germline): LNHNV, YYDKDF (reference sequence). The CDR3 covers 15 residues. CDR3 sequence (DNA): TGTGCCACCAGCAGAGGTGGAGGGCTCGGCTATGGCTACACCTTC. Its protein product is CATSRGGGLGYGYTF. Together with reference TRBV15 and TRBJ1-2, the CDR3 gives the full variable domain: DAMVIQNPRYQVTQFGKPVTLSCSQTLNHNVMYWYQQKSSQAPKLLFHYYDKDFNNEADTPDNFQSRRPNTSFCFLDIRSPGLGDTAMYLCATSRGGGLGYGYTFGSGTRLTVV.

V is TRBV5-5 and J is TRBJ2-7; D is undetermined. Trimming took 4 bases from V and 3 from J, leaving 11 bases between them. The V gene's germline CDR1 is SGHKS and CDR2 YYEKEE (reference sequence). CDR3 length: 13 amino acids. The CDR3 DNA follows: TGTGCCAGCAGCCGAGGATCGTACTACGAGCAGTACTTC. Translation gives CASSRGSYYEQYF.

V and J are TRBV18 and TRBJ2-7; 8 bases map to TRBD1. The junction had 11 bases not matched to a gene; V was cut back by 6 bases and J by 1 base. Germline V gene lookup returns CDR1 KGHSH and CDR2 LQKENI. This CDR3 is 16 amino acids long. The CDR3 sequence is CASSHKRDRTSYEQYF. The CDR3 region has the DNA TGTGCCAGCTCCCACAAGAGGGACAGGACATCCTACGAGCAGTACTTC.

V is TRBV7-6 and J is TRBJ2-2, with D uncertain. Trimming shortened V by 5 bases and J by 0 bases, and 13 bases separated the two germline ends. CDR3 length equals 16 residues. The germline V gene has CDR1 SGHVS and CDR2 FNYEAQ. The DNA of the CDR3 is TGTGCCAGCAGCCCCCGGCCCGAGGCGAACACCGGGGAGCTGTTTTTT. Translated: CASSPRPEANTGELFF.

This chain uses TRBV19 with TRBJ2-7; TRBD1 matches at 8 bases. With 5 bases clipped from V and 2 bases from J, the junction kept 8 bases outside the gene matches. This CDR3 is 15 amino acids long. The germline gives CDR1 LNHDA, CDR2 SQIVND (reference sequence). CDR3 region: CASSVNRDRTYEQYF. The CDR3 DNA is TGTGCCAGTAGTGTGAACCGGGACAGGACCTACGAGCAGTACTTC.

CDR3 protein: CASSLVREVAYGYTF. CDR3 sequence (DNA): TGTGCCAGCAGCTTGGTGAGGGAAGTTGCCTATGGCTACACCTTC. V is TRBV5-4 and J is TRBJ1-2; no clear D gene. Trimming left V 0 bases short and J 4 bases short, with 13 bases between. CDR3 size: 15 residues. Germline V gives CDR1 SGHNT, CDR2 YYREEE (reference sequence).

The chain employs TRBV5-1 and TRBJ2-3; 8 nucleotides match TRBD2. Germline V CDR1 and CDR2: SGHRS, YFSETQ. The CDR3 contains 13 residues. The J segment lost 4 bases and the V segment lost 3 bases, leaving 1 base of the junction unmatched. CDR3 coding DNA: TGCGCCAGCAGCTACGGGGGGGCAGATACGCAGTATTTT. This codes for CASSYGGADTQYF. The complete variable domain, with remaining parts taken from reference TRBV5-1 and TRBJ2-3, reads KAGVTQTPRYLIKTRGQQVTLSCSPISGHRSVSWYQQTPGQGLQFLFEYFSETQRNKGNFPGRFSGRQFSNSRSEMNVSTLELGDSALYLCASSYGGADTQYFGPGTRLTVL.

The V gene is TRBV5-1, the J gene TRBJ2-6, with D perhaps TRBD1 (5 bases). V lost 4 bases and J 0 bases, leaving 14 bases between the germline ends. The CDR3 extends over 17 amino acids. Germline V lookup: CDR1 SGHRS, CDR2 YFSETQ. The CDR3 sequence is CASSLTGKFSGANVLTF. CDR3 bases: TGCGCCAGCAGCCTAACAGGAAAATTCTCTGGGGCCAACGTCCTGACTTTC.

V and J are TRBV7-2 and TRBJ1-2; D gene uncertain. V shed 5 bases and J shed 12 bases, with 19 bases lying between them. Germline V gives CDR1 SGHTA, CDR2 FQGNSA. This CDR3 has 13 residues. The DNA for the CDR3 is TGTGCCAGCAGCCCCCCTAGGAGGGCCGACAACACCTTC. Protein: CASSPPRRADNTF.

The CDR3, as DNA: TGCGCCAGCAGCTTGGCGAGCGGGAGGCCTTACAATGAGCAGTTCTTC. Translating gives CASSLASGRPYNEQFF. V gene TRBV5-1 combines with J gene TRBJ2-1; TRBD2 aligns across 9 bases. Germline values: CDR1 SGHRS, CDR2 YFSETQ. The CDR3 loop spans 16 amino acids. The V gene end was trimmed by 0 bases and the J gene end by 4 bases; junction bases not matched to a gene: 5.

The CDR3 DNA sequence: TGCGCCAGCAGCCAAGTCCGTGGGGGGGGTTTAGGGACCCAGTACTTC. It yields the protein CASSQVRGGGLGTQYF. J is TRBJ2-5 and V is TRBV4-3; TRBD2 matches at 7 bases. CDR3 size: 16 residues. The germline CDR1 and CDR2 sequences are LGHNA and YSLEER. V lost 1 base to trimming and J lost 7 bases; unmatched junction nucleotides: 12.

V gene TRBV5-1 combines with J gene TRBJ1-2; tentatively, D is TRBD1 (6 bases). V dropped 0 bases and J dropped 8 bases, with 14 bases sitting between them. The germline gives CDR1 SGHRS, CDR2 YFSETQ. This CDR3 has 14 residues. The CDR3 coding sequence is TGCGCCAGCAGCTTGGGAGCAGGGGCCCCCGGCTACACCTTC. It is translated as CASSLGAGAPGYTF.

The chain links TRBV5-1 to TRBJ2-7; the match to TRBD2 covers 10 bases. V shed 4 bases, J shed 4 bases, and the junction held 5 bases outside the gene matches. Germline loops: CDR1 SGHRS, CDR2 YFSETQ. The length of the CDR3 is 14 residues. This chain's CDR3 is CASSVTSGPYEQYF. The CDR3, as DNA: TGCGCCAGCAGCGTGACTAGCGGGCCTTACGAGCAGTACTTC.

The chain couples TRBV19 to TRBJ2-3; D is unresolved. Germline V lookup: CDR1 LNHDA, CDR2 SQIVND (reference sequence). This CDR3 spans 15 amino acids. Trimming removed 1 base at V and 7 bases at J, with 15 bases between. The CDR3 sequence: CASSIGHQTSNTQYF. CDR3 DNA sequence: TGTGCCAGTAGTATAGGACACCAGACCTCCAATACGCAGTATTTT.

This chain links TRBV19 with TRBJ1-2; D gene unclear. V dropped 3 bases and J dropped 0 bases, with 11 bases sitting between them. Germline V gives CDR1 LNHDA, CDR2 SQIVND (reference sequence). The CDR3 contains 15 residues. In nucleotides, the CDR3 is TGTGCCAGTAGTATCCCGGGCACTTCTAACTATGGCTACACCTTC. Protein product: CASSIPGTSNYGYTF.

The gene calls are TRBV7-2 and TRBJ1-5; maybe TRBD1 (5 bases). Germline V lookup: CDR1 SGHTA, CDR2 FQGNSA. This CDR3 region has 13 residues. The germline V and J ends were trimmed by 5 bases and 4 bases, with 9 bases remaining between them. Here the CDR3 DNA reads TGTGCCAGCAGCCCTCGACAGAATCAGCCCCAGCATTTT. Amino acids: CASSPRQNQPQHF.

The chain uses TRBV25-1 and TRBJ2-1; 10 bases align to TRBD1. This CDR3 is 14 amino acids long. Looked up from germline, CDR1 is MGHDK and CDR2 is SYGVNS. Unmatched junction bases numbered 3, after V lost 4 bases and J lost 6 bases. The CDR3 here is CASSVRTGGNEQFF. DNA of the CDR3: TGTGCCAGCAGTGTTCGGACAGGGGGCAATGAGCAGTTCTTC.

The V call is TRBV19, the J call TRBJ2-7, with 8 bases matching TRBD2. Per the germline V gene, CDR1 is LNHDA and CDR2 is SQIVND (reference sequence). Trimming cost V 1 base and J 6 bases; bases outside gene matches: 11. This CDR3 has 16 residues. The CDR3, as DNA: TGTGCCAGTAGTATAGCCGGGGGACTAGAAATAGGCGAGCAGTACTTC. Encoded protein: CASSIAGGLEIGEQYF.

The chain uses TRBV15 and TRBJ1-3; 7 bases line up with TRBD1. The V and J ends lost 0 bases and 4 bases, in that order; junction bases with no gene match: 15. The CDR3 contains 19 residues. Germline assignment: CDR1 LNHNV and CDR2 YYDKDF (reference sequence). This CDR3 reads CATSRDPQQGPLGGNTIYF. The DNA of the CDR3 is TGTGCCACCAGCAGAGATCCCCAACAGGGGCCCCTGGGGGGAAACACCATATATTTT.